What follows are 15 T cell receptor beta chains derived from one specimen sequenced in a study of vaccination and CD4 T cells after COVID-19. Their antigen targets remain unknown. Cultured CD4+ T-cell DNA underwent Oncomine TCR Beta short-read sequencing. TCRdb called the PCR reads again in MiXCR, with one record for every CDR3 protein. In the table there are more than 10,000 distinct CDR3 sequences, around 50% of which are singletons. Specified treatment: roughly 10-day PBMC culture with coronavirus spike peptide pools or control peptides (ViraFEST assay). Sequenced here: cultured CD4+ T cells from blood, sampled after SARS-CoV-2 vaccination. Receptors were obtained from a human donor with COVID-19.

The gene calls are TRBV19 and TRBJ2-5; 13 nucleotides match TRBD2. V was clipped by 9 bases and J by 1 base; unmatched bases: 5. Germline-derived CDR1 and CDR2 are LNHDA and SQIVND (reference sequence). There are 15 residues in the CDR3. The CDR3: CASATSGGPQETQYF. In DNA, the CDR3 is TGTGCCAGCGCGACTAGCGGGGGGCCCCAAGAGACCCAGTACTTC.

This clonotype was seen a handful of times. The CDR3 DNA reads as TGCGCCAGCCATAAGGGACAGACCTCTGGAAACACCATATATTTT. It codes for CASHKGQTSGNTIYF. This sequence joins TRBV10-1 and TRBJ1-3; TRBD1 matches 7 bases. Germline CDR1 and CDR2: WNHNN and SYGVQD (reference sequence). After removal of 8 bases from V and 0 bases from J, the junction contained 7 bases not matched to a gene. CDR3 length equals 15 residues.

This clonotype was seen more than once but under ten times. The chain joins TRBV25-1 to TRBJ1-3, with D unclear. CDR3 size: 13 residues. V dropped 7 bases and J dropped 0 bases, with 7 bases sitting between them. From germline, CDR1 is MGHDK and CDR2 SYGVNS. The CDR3 DNA reads TGTGCCAGCAAATCACACTCTGGAAACACCATATATTTT. Translated: CASKSHSGNTIYF. The entire variable domain, with the rest obtained from reference TRBV25-1 and TRBJ1-3, is as follows: EADIYQTPRYLVIGTGKKITLECSQTMGHDKMYWYQQDPGMELHLIHYSYGVNSTEKGDLSSESTVSRIRTEHFPLTLESARPSHTSQYLCASKSHSGNTIYFGEGSWLTVV.

The chain couples TRBV6-4 to TRBJ2-6; TRBD1 might be the D (6 bases). This CDR3 is built from 17 residues. With 7 bases removed from V and 4 bases from J, the gap between germline ends came to 20 bases. Germline V gene data show CDR1 as MRHNA and CDR2 as SNTAGT. The CDR3 spells CASMGTGNASGANVLTF. The CDR3 DNA reads as TGTGCCAGCATGGGAACAGGGAATGCCTCCGGGGCCAACGTCCTGACTTTC.

The V call is TRBV10-3, the J call TRBJ2-5, with 7 positions matching TRBD1. Germline CDR1 ENHRY, CDR2 SYGVKD. The CDR3 loop spans 17 amino acids. Losses at the gene ends were 0 bases for V and 4 bases for J; bases not matched to a gene: 11. The CDR3 protein is CAISESDAKGASETQYF. The CDR3 DNA reads TGTGCCATCAGTGAGTCTGATGCGAAGGGGGCGTCAGAGACCCAGTACTTC.

This clonotype came up a few times. V is TRBV27 and J is TRBJ1-5, with 7 bases matching TRBD1. CDR1 is MNHEY and CDR2 is SMNVEV in the germline V gene (reference sequence). V was pared by 6 bases and J by 5 bases, with 4 bases of the junction left unmatched. The CDR3 consists of 13 residues. As DNA, the CDR3 is TGTGCCAGCAGGCAGGGGGTCGATCAGCCCCAGCATTTT. It translates to CASRQGVDQPQHF.

This clonotype was recorded a few times. The chain uses TRBV20-1 and TRBJ1-2, with D perhaps TRBD1 (5 bases). CDR1 is DFQATT, CDR2 SNEGSKA, per germline (reference sequence). The CDR3 has 18 amino acids. Trimming cost V 3 bases and J 0 bases, with 23 bases left between them. The CDR3 protein is CSARGRQGLGRANYGYTF. Here the CDR3 DNA reads TGCAGTGCTAGGGGTCGGCAGGGTCTAGGTCGGGCTAACTATGGCTACACCTTC.

This chain links TRBV6-1 with TRBJ2-5; TRBD2 agrees at 9 bases. Germline trimming cut 10 bases from V and 5 bases from J; bases unmatched to any gene: 11. The CDR3 extends over 14 amino acids. CDR1 is MNHNS and CDR2 is SASEGT in the germline V gene. CDR3 sequence: CATRRAGGRETQYF. In nucleotides, the CDR3 is TGTGCCACACGACGAGCGGGGGGCCGGGAGACCCAGTACTTC.

This sequence joins TRBV6-1 and TRBJ1-5; possibly TRBD1 for D (5 bases). Germline CDR1 is MNHNS and CDR2 is SASEGT. V was clipped by 5 bases and J by 8 bases, with 19 bases between them. The CDR3 contains 15 residues. CDR3 nucleotide sequence: TGTGCCAGCAGTCCTCGGGGGAAAGGGATCAAGCCCCAGCATTTT. Its translation: CASSPRGKGIKPQHF.

The V and J genes are TRBV19 and TRBJ1-6, with D uncertain. This CDR3 is built from 14 residues. Germline values: CDR1 LNHDA, CDR2 SQIVND (reference sequence). V was pared by 5 bases and J by 11 bases, with 16 bases between. The CDR3 loop reads CASSYDTEMTPLHF. The DNA for the CDR3 is TGTGCCAGTAGTTATGATACAGAAATGACACCCCTCCACTTT.

CDR3 region: CASREEGQGIRGYTF. The CDR3 DNA follows: TGTGCCAGCAGGGAGGAGGGACAGGGAATTCGTGGCTACACCTTC. The rearrangement joins TRBV6-1 to TRBJ1-2; 9 nucleotides line up with TRBD1. Germline loops: CDR1 MNHNS, CDR2 SASEGT. The CDR3 covers 15 residues. Unmatched junction bases numbered 12, after V lost 6 bases and J lost 7 bases.

In this sample, this clonotype turned up a few times. The genes are TRBV20-1 and TRBJ1-1; 7 nucleotides match TRBD1. CDR3 length: 11 amino acids. The V segment lost 5 bases and the J segment 7 bases; nucleotides outside the gene matches: 4. Germline V gene sequence: CDR1 DFQATT, CDR2 SNEGSKA (reference sequence). The CDR3 region is CSAPRDSEAFF. DNA for the CDR3: TGCAGTGCTCCCCGGGACAGTGAAGCTTTCTTT.

The chain has TRBV6-4 and TRBJ1-2; tentatively, D is TRBD1 (5 bases). Trimming removed 0 bases at V and 5 bases at J, with 13 bases between. The CDR3 sequence is 15 residues long. CDR1 is MRHNA and CDR2 is SNTAGT in the germline V gene. The chain's CDR3 is CASSDSAGRRYGYTF. DNA of the CDR3: TGTGCCAGCAGTGACTCTGCAGGGCGTCGGTATGGCTACACCTTC.

The count of this clonotype is one. The J gene is TRBJ1-6, the V gene TRBV2, with 7 bases lining up with TRBD1. Germline-derived CDR1 and CDR2 are SNHLY and FYNNEI. This CDR3 is built from 14 residues. With V trimmed by 6 bases and J by 10 bases, 9 bases remained unmatched. CDR3 loop: CASSAGTDNSPLHF. The CDR3 nucleotides are TGTGCCAGCAGCGCCGGGACAGACAACTCACCCCTCCACTTT.

The J gene is TRBJ1-3, the V gene TRBV7-9, with D perhaps TRBD1 (5 bases). The germline V and J ends were trimmed by 2 bases and 0 bases, with 5 bases remaining between them. This CDR3 contains 14 residues. CDR1 SEHNR and CDR2 FQNEAQ come from the germline V gene (reference sequence). CDR3 protein: CASSLRGSGNTIYF. Written as DNA, the CDR3 is TGTGCCAGCAGCTTAAGGGGCTCTGGAAACACCATATATTTT.